The 10 T cell receptor beta chains below were found in one sample sequenced in a study of T-cell reconstitution after alpha-beta-depleted transplantation in children. Unique molecular identifiers tagged the TCRbeta library. TCRdb re-called the PCR reads with MiXCR, one entry per CDR3 protein. The sample records about 830,000 distinct CDR3 sequences, around 15% being singletons. The source material was PBMCs, mostly from graft donor cells, sampled 360 days after TCRalphabeta/CD19-depleted stem cell transplant. The origin of the receptors is a male patient between 10 and 17 years old who had a stem cell transplant for acute lymphoblastic leukemia, so the T cells may come from the graft donor.

This chain connects TRBV7-9 to TRBJ2-1; TRBD2 agrees at 9 bases. With V trimmed by 6 bases and J by 0 bases, 6 bases remained unmatched. The germline gives CDR1 SEHNR, CDR2 FQNEAQ (reference sequence). The CDR3 consists of 16 residues. As DNA, the CDR3 is TGTGCCAGCAGGGGTAGCGGGGGTCGCTCCTACAATGAGCAGTTCTTC. Translation gives CASRGSGGRSYNEQFF.

CDR3: CASSLLGGGAYGYTF. For the CDR3, the DNA is TGCGCCAGCAGCTTACTTGGAGGGGGCGCCTATGGCTACACCTTC. The rearrangement links TRBV5-1 to TRBJ1-2; 7 positions match TRBD1. The V gene's germline CDR1 is SGHRS and CDR2 YFSETQ. V lost 2 bases, J lost 4 bases, and 8 bases stayed unmatched. The CDR3 has 15 amino acids.

The gene calls are TRBV29-1 and TRBJ2-1; TRBD2 matches at 8 bases. The V gene's germline CDR1 is SQVTM and CDR2 ANQGSEA. The CDR3 covers 15 residues. V dropped 3 bases and J dropped 0; count of bases not matched to a gene: 4. The CDR3 nucleotides are TGCAGCGTTGACCCCAGCGGGAGCTCCTACAATGAGCAGTTCTTC. This encodes CSVDPSGSSYNEQFF.

This clonotype was found many times. This sequence joins TRBV11-2 and TRBJ2-2; 8 bases agree with TRBD1. This CDR3 is built from 16 residues. Germline V gene lookup returns CDR1 SGHAT and CDR2 FQNNGV. V was pared by 5 bases and J by 3 bases, with 8 bases of the junction left unmatched. CDR3 bases: TGTGCCAGCAGCGCCAGACAGGGGTCGTACACCGGGGAGCTGTTTTTT. Protein sequence: CASSARQGSYTGELFF.

This chain uses TRBV27 with TRBJ2-1, with 7 bases lining up with TRBD1. The V gene's germline CDR1 is MNHEY and CDR2 SMNVEV (reference sequence). The CDR3 sequence is 15 residues long. Losses at the gene ends were 5 bases for V and 5 bases for J; bases not matched to a gene: 9. CDR3 DNA: TGTGCCAGCAGTCTTCGACAGGGAGTCCACAATGAGCAGTTCTTC. Translating gives CASSLRQGVHNEQFF.

In its sample, this clonotype was seen a few times. The chain has TRBV30 and TRBJ1-2, with 7 positions matching TRBD1. V shed 0 bases and J 6 bases; nucleotides not matched to a gene: 13. The CDR3 consists of 16 residues. CDR1 GTSNPN and CDR2 SVGIG come from the germline V gene (reference sequence). In nucleotides, the CDR3 is TGTGCCTGGAGTGTACCAATAGGGGGCAAAAGAAATGGCTACACCTTC. Amino acid sequence: CAWSVPIGGKRNGYTF.

This clonotype was counted between two and nine times. The V gene is TRBV11-2, the J gene TRBJ2-3; D remains ambiguous. CDR1 SGHAT and CDR2 FQNNGV come from the germline V gene. The length of the CDR3 is 13 residues. V was trimmed by 7 bases and J by 6 bases, leaving 14 bases between them. The CDR3 sequence is CASMHGEGDTQYF. CDR3 coding DNA: TGTGCCAGCATGCATGGGGAAGGGGATACGCAGTATTTT.

This chain joins TRBV12-3 or TRBV12-4 and TRBJ2-7; D is uncertain. The CDR3 loop spans 13 amino acids. V lost 6 bases and J lost 3, with 12 bases in between. CDR3: CASSRLAHYEQYF. CDR3 DNA sequence: TGTGCCAGCAGCCGTTTGGCCCACTACGAGCAGTACTTC.

This clonotype was picked up a small number of times. The CDR3 bases are TGTGCCAGCAGTTACGGAAGCGTCCCCTCCTACAATGAGCAGTTCTTC. This sequence encodes CASSYGSVPSYNEQFF. The V call is TRBV6-2 or TRBV6-3, the J call TRBJ2-1; no definite D call. This CDR3 spans 16 amino acids. Germline loops: CDR1 MNHEY, CDR2 SVGEGT. V was shortened by 2 bases and J by 0 bases, with 11 bases between the two germline ends.

This clonotype appeared a few times. This chain connects TRBV11-1 to TRBJ2-3; TRBD2 is a possible D gene (5 bases). The CDR3 runs to 13 residues. Germline CDR1 reads SGHAT; CDR2 reads FQDESV (reference sequence). Deletions cut 5 bases from V and 9 bases from J, with 15 bases between. In nucleotides, the CDR3 is TGTGCCAGCAGCCTAACCGATGGGGAGACGCAGTATTTT. The encoded protein is CASSLTDGETQYF.